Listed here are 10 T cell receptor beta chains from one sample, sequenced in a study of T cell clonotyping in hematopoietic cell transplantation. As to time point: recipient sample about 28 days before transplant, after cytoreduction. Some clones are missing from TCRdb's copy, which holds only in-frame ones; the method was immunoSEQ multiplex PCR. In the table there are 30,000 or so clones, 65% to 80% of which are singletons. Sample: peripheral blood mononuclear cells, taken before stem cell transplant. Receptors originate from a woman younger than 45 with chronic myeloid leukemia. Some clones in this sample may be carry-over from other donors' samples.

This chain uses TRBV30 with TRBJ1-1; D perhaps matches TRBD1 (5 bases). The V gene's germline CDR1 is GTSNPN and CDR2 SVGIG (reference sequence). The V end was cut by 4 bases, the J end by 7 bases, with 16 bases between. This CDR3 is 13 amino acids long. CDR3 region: CAWTWDGGGEAFF. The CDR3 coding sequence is TGTGCCTGGACCTGGGATGGGGGAGGTGAAGCTTTCTTT.

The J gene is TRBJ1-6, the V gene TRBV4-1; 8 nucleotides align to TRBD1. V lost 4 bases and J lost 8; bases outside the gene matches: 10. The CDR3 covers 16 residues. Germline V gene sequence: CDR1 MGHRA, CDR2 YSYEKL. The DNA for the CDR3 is TGCGCCAGCAGCCGTCTAGGGACAGGAGAATATTCACCCCTCCACTTT. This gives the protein CASSRLGTGEYSPLHF.

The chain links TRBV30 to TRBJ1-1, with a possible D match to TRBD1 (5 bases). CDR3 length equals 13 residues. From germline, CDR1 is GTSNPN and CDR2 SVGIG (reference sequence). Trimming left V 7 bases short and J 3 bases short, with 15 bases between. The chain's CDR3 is CASGDRGDTEAFF. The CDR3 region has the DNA TGTGCCTCCGGGGACCGTGGGGACACTGAAGCTTTCTTT.

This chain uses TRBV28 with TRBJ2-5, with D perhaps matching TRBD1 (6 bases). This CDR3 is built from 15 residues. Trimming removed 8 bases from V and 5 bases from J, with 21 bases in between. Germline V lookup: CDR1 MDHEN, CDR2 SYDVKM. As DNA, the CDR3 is TGTGCCAGCGGCACAGGGTCCGCCCGGCGGGAGACCCAGTACTTC. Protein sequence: CASGTGSARRETQYF.

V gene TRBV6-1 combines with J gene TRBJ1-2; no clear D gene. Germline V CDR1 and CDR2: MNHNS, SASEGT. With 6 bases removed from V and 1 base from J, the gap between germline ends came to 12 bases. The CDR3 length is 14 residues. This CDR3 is CASRQPYNNYGYTF. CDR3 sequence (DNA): TGTGCCAGCAGACAACCCTATAATAACTATGGCTACACCTTC.

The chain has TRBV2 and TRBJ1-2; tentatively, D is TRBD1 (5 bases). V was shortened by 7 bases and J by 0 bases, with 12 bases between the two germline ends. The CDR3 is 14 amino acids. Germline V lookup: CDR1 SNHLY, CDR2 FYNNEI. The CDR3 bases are TGTGCCAGCAACCAGGACACGTCTAACTATGGCTACACCTTC. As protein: CASNQDTSNYGYTF.

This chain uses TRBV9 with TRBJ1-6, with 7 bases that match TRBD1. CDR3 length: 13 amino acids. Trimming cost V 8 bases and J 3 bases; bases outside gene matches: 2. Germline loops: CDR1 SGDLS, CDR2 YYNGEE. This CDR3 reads CARGDSYNSPLHF. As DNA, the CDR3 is TGTGCCAGAGGGGACAGCTATAATTCACCCCTCCACTTT.

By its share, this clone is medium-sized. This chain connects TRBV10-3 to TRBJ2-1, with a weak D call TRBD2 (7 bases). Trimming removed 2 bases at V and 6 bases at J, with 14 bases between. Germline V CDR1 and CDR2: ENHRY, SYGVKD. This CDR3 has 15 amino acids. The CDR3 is CAISEEWGGSNEQFF. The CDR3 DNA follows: TGTGCCATCAGTGAGGAGTGGGGGGGCTCCAATGAGCAGTTCTTC.

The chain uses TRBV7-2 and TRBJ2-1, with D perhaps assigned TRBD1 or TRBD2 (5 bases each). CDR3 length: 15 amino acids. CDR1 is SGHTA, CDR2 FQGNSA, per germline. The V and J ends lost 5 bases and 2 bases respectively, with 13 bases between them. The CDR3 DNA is TGTGCCAGCAGCGCAGCCGGGACCACCTACAATGAGCAGTTCTTC. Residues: CASSAAGTTYNEQFF.

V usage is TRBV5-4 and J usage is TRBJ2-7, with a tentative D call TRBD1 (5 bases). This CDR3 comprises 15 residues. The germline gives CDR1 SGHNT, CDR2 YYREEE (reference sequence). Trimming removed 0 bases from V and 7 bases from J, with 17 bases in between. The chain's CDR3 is CASSLGVETVREQYF. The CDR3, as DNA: TGTGCCAGCAGCTTGGGTGTCGAGACAGTAAGGGAGCAGTACTTC.